This T cell receptor beta chain stems from a study of cytomegalovirus exposure and HLA in healthy donors. Germline assignment: CDR1 SGHKS and CDR2 YYEKEE (reference sequence). This CDR3 contains 19 residues. The J segment lost 4 bases and the V segment lost 4 bases, leaving 22 bases of the junction unmatched. In regard to this clone: Its cognate antigen is unknown.

Use of 60 Vbeta and 13 Jbeta primers characterized the PCR. This table comes from immunoSEQ multiplex PCR, and its TCRdb copy is limited to in-frame clones, with some not included. The data contain 200,000 to 250,000 clones, roughly 83% of them singletons. Broader study findings: Some V segments, including TRBV6-2 and TRBV6-3, were excluded as indistinguishable.

This clonotype was obtained from a girl under 18 in good health and CMV-seronegative. The rearrangement joins TRBV5-5 to TRBJ1-2, with TRBD1 matching 7 bases. Sequencing was done on a sample of PBMCs. The chain's CDR3 is CASSQDGWGQPRGGYGYTF. The CDR3 coding sequence is TGTGCCAGCAGCCAAGATGGGTGGGGACAGCCGCGTGGGGGCTATGGCTACACCTTC.